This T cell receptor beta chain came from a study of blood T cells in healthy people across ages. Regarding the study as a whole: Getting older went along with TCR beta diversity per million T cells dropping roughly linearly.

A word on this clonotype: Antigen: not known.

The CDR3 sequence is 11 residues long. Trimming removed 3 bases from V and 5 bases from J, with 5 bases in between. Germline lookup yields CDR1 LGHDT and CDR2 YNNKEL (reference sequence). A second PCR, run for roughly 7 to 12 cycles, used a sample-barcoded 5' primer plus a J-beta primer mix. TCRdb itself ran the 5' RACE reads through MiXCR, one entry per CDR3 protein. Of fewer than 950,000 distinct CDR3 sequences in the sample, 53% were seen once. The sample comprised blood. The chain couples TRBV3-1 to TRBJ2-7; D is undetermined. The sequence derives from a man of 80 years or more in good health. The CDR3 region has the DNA TGTGCCAGCAGCCACCAGAACGAGCAGTACTTC. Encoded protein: CASSHQNEQYF.